This T cell receptor beta chain was observed in a study of cytomegalovirus exposure and HLA in healthy donors. The germline V gene has CDR1 LNHDA and CDR2 SQIVND (reference sequence). The CDR3 is 17 amino acids. Trimming shortened V by 0 bases and J by 1 base, and 14 bases separated the two germline ends. Study observations and caveats: Accurate prediction of HLA-A and HLA-B alleles (for most subjects) was reportedly achieved from TCR beta sequences. Across donors, presence/absence analyses took sequencing depth to be roughly uniform.

Comments on this clone: The antigen remains undetermined.

The PCR had 60 Vbeta and 13 Jbeta primers. Only in-frame clones appear in the TCRdb table, and some are missing; sequencing was by immunoSEQ multiplex PCR. This specimen shows about 200,000 clones; the ten leading clones hold around 1.1%. The chain recombines TRBV19 with TRBJ2-3, with D possibly TRBD2 on 6 matching bases. This sequence originates from a girl aged 2-9 years in good health and CMV-seropositive. The sequenced sample consisted of PBMCs. This CDR3 is CASSIDLERRGTDTQYF. DNA for the CDR3: TGTGCCAGTAGTATAGATCTCGAGCGGAGGGGCACAGATACGCAGTATTTT. Looking up the rest from reference TRBV19 and TRBJ2-3 gives the full variable domain: DGGITQSPKYLFRKEGQNVTLSCEQNLNHDAMYWYRQDPGQGLRLIYYSQIVNDFQKGDIAEGYSVSREKKESFPLTVTSAQKNPTAFYLCASSIDLERRGTDTQYFGPGTRLTVL.